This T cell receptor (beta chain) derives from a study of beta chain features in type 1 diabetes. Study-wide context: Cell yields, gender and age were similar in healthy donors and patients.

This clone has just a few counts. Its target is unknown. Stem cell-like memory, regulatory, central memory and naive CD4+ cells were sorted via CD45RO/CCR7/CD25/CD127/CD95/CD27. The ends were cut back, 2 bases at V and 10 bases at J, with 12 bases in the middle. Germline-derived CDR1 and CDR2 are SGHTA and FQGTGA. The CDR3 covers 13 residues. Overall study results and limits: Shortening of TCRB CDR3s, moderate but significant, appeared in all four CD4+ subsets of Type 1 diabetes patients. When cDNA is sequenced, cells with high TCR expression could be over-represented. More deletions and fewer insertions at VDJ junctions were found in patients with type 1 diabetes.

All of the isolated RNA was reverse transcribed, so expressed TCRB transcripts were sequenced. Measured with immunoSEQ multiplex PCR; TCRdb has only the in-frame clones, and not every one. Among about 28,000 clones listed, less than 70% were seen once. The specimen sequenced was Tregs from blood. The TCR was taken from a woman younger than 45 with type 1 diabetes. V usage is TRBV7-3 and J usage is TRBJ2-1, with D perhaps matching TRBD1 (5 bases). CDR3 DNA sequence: TGTGCCAGCAGCTTAGGTTTGGGGCGGGAGCAGTTCTTC. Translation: CASSLGLGREQFF. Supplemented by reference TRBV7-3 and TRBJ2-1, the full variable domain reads GAGVSQTPSNKVTEKGKYVELRCDPISGHTALYWYRQSLGQGPEFLIYFQGTGAADDSGLPNDRFFAVRPEGSVSTLKIQRTERGDSAVYLCASSLGLGREQFFGPGTRLTVL.